One T cell receptor beta chain is described in this entry. The record originates from a study of blood T cells in healthy people across ages. Using a J-beta primer mix together with a sample-barcoded 5' primer, a second PCR was run for roughly 7 to 11 cycles. Researchers report that a template-switch adaptor with 12 random nucleotides tagged each cDNA molecule. TCRdb reprocessed the 5' RACE reads via MiXCR and lists one record per CDR3 protein. The table has about 970,000 distinct CDR3 sequences, about 53% seen once; the top ten hold over 20%. Isolated per sample were at least 6.5 million PBMCs. Per sample, extraction of total RNA gave at least 6 micrograms in every case. The CDR3 sequence is 12 residues long. The germline CDR1 and CDR2 sequences are SQVTM and ANQGSEA. V was shortened by 1 base and J by 8 bases, with 8 bases between the two germline ends.

This receptor was taken from a woman aged 55-69 years in good health. The sequencing sample was made of blood. The chain has TRBV29-1 and TRBJ1-4; D not certain. This chain's CDR3 is CSVEVYQEKLFF. Written as DNA, the CDR3 is TGCAGCGTTGAAGTTTACCAAGAAAAACTGTTTTTT.